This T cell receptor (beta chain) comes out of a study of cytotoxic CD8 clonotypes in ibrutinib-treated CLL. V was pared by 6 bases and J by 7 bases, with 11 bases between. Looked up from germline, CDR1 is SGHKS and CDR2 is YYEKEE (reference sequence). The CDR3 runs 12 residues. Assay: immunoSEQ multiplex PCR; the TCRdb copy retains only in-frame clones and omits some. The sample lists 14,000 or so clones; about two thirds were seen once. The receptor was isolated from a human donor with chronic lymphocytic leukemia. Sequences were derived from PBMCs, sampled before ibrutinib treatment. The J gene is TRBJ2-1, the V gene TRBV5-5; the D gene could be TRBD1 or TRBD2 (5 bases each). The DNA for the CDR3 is TGTGCCAGCACCTCAGAGGGGAATGAGCAGTTCTTC. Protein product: CASTSEGNEQFF.